These T cell receptor beta chains were read from a single sample in a study of T cell responses to AZD1222 COVID-19 vaccine. Generated by immunoSEQ multiplex PCR, the TCRdb table keeps only in-frame clones and is missing some. The table lists about 120,000 clones, under 95% of them singletons, with approximately 5% in the top ten. The input for sequencing was peripheral blood, taken 28 days after the second AZD1222 dose. The receptors derive from an adult who received the AZD1222 COVID-19 vaccine. CDR3s include the opening cysteine and the closing phenylalanine or tryptophan. A D gene is named only where the DNA matches it firmly. Rows give clone size only sometimes, using once, few, many, or a class for an expanded clone.

.	TRBV4-1	TRBJ2-5	.	CASSQDPGGETQYF	TGCGCCAGCAGCCAAGACCCAGGAGGGGAGACCCAGTACTTC
.	TRBV19	TRBJ2-7	.	CASSISRRRNYEQYF	TGTGCCAGTAGTATTTCGAGGCGACGAAACTACGAGCAGTACTTC
.	TRBV24-1	TRBJ2-3	.	CAIRGGDTDTQYF	TGTGCCATCAGGGGGGGGGACACAGATACGCAGTATTTT
.	TRBV5-1	TRBJ1-6	TRBD1	CASSLAGGQGASPLHF	TGCGCCAGCAGCTTGGCTGGAGGACAGGGGGCTTCACCCCTCCACTTT
.	TRBV13	TRBJ1-2	TRBD1	CASSTRTGVGGYTF	TGTGCCAGCAGCACCCGGACAGGGGTAGGCGGCTACACCTTC
.	TRBV9	TRBJ1-3	TRBD1	CASSVEGAPGNTIYF	TGTGCCAGCAGCGTAGAGGGGGCCCCTGGAAACACCATATATTTT
.	TRBV25-1	TRBJ2-1	TRBD1	CASSEPFPGGEQFF	TGTGCCAGCAGTGAGCCTTTTCCAGGGGGTGAGCAGTTCTTC
.	TRBV7-9	TRBJ2-6	.	CASSLAWRGPGANVLTF	TGTGCCAGCAGCTTAGCGTGGCGAGGGCCTGGGGCCAACGTCCTGACTTTC
.	TRBV5-8	TRBJ2-2	.	CASSYPGHNTGELFF	TGTGCCAGCAGCTATCCGGGACACAACACCGGGGAGCTGTTTTTT
.	TRBV6-1	TRBJ2-2	TRBD1	CASSEYGTGNTGELFF	TGTGCCAGCAGTGAATACGGGACAGGGAACACCGGGGAGCTGTTTTTT
.	TRBV7-9	TRBJ2-3	.	CASKRASTDTQYF	TGTGCCAGCAAGCGGGCTAGCACAGATACGCAGTATTTT
.	TRBV3-1/TRBV3-2	TRBJ1-6	.	CASGRNYNSPLHF	TGTGCCAGCGGCAGAAACTATAATTCACCCCTCCACTTT
.	TRBV6-4	TRBJ2-1	.	CASSRDPSSYNEQFF	TGTGCCAGCAGCAGGGATCCCTCCTCCTACAATGAGCAGTTCTTC
.	TRBV6-5	TRBJ2-1	.	CASSYSSHSSYNEQFF	TGTGCCAGCAGTTACTCGTCTCATAGCTCCTACAATGAGCAGTTCTTC
.	TRBV6-5	TRBJ1-2	.	CASSSGRYGYTF	TGTGCCAGCAGTTCCGGACGCTATGGCTACACCTTC
.	TRBV7-8	TRBJ2-5	.	CASSRQSPGIRETQYF	TGTGCCAGCAGCCGCCAATCTCCAGGGATACGGGAGACCCAGTACTTC
.	TRBV7-9	TRBJ2-2	TRBD2	CASSPSRTSGSPGELFF	TGTGCCAGCAGCCCTAGTAGGACTAGCGGGAGTCCCGGGGAGCTGTTTTTT
.	TRBV7-9	TRBJ2-2	.	CASSLGNTGELFF	TGTGCCAGCAGCTTAGGGAACACCGGGGAGCTGTTTTTT
once	TRBV6-5	TRBJ2-7	TRBD1	CASSPDRGGYEQYF	TGTGCCAGCAGCCCGGACAGGGGGGGCTACGAGCAGTACTTC
once	TRBV27	TRBJ2-7	.	CASSGSGYEQYF	TGTGCCAGCAGTGGTTCGGGTTACGAGCAGTACTTC
few	TRBV4-2	TRBJ1-6	.	CASSQTTRGNSPLHF	TGTGCCAGCAGCCAGACGACACGCGGGAATTCACCCCTCCACTTT
.	TRBV5-5	TRBJ1-1	.	CASSLRLTNTEAFF	TGTGCCAGCAGCTTGAGACTGACGAACACTGAAGCTTTCTTT
.	TRBV9	TRBJ1-1	.	CASSVDRGEAFF	TGTGCCAGCAGCGTAGATCGGGGAGAGGCTTTCTTT
.	TRBV12-3/TRBV12-4	TRBJ1-2	.	CASSSRAHYGYTF	TGTGCCAGCAGTTCCAGGGCCCACTATGGCTACACCTTC
.	TRBV6-6	TRBJ2-3	TRBD1	CASSRAGTVSTDTQYF	TGTGCCAGCAGTCGAGCCGGGACAGTTAGCACAGATACGCAGTATTTT
.	TRBV21-1	TRBJ2-4	.	CASSMEGTGGNIQYF	TGTGCCAGCAGCATGGAGGGGACAGGGGGAAACATTCAGTACTTC
.	TRBV30	TRBJ2-5	.	CALIKEGVGETQYF	TGTGCTCTCATAAAAGAGGGGGTTGGAGAGACCCAGTACTTC
.	TRBV5-1	TRBJ1-1	.	CASSPGPGDTEAFF	TGCGCCAGCAGCCCCGGACCGGGAGACACTGAAGCTTTCTTT
.	TRBV10-3	TRBJ2-3	TRBD1	CAIRTGPQITDTQYF	TGTGCCATCAGGACAGGGCCCCAGATCACAGATACGCAGTATTTT
.	TRBV19	TRBJ1-2	.	CASSIVEGSYGYTF	TGTGCCAGTAGTATTGTGGAGGGGTCCTATGGCTACACCTTC
.	TRBV10-3	TRBJ2-5	.	CAISAQGGETQYF	TGTGCCATCTCGGCACAGGGCGGAGAGACCCAGTACTTC
.	TRBV6-6	TRBJ1-4	TRBD1	CASRWTGSNEKLFF	TGTGCCAGCAGATGGACAGGGTCTAATGAAAAACTGTTTTTT
.	TRBV5-1	TRBJ1-2	TRBD1	CASSFGQGGYGYTF	TGCGCCAGCAGCTTCGGCCAGGGGGGCTATGGCTACACCTTC
.	TRBV5-5	TRBJ2-3	.	CASTIQSTDTQYF	TGTGCCAGCACCATTCAGAGCACAGATACGCAGTATTTT
.	TRBV19	TRBJ1-5	TRBD1	CASSIGGRGNQPQHF	TGTGCCAGTAGTATAGGCGGCAGGGGGAATCAGCCCCAGCATTTT
.	TRBV19	TRBJ1-3	.	CASSTPLAKHHF	TGTGCCAGTAGTACCCCTCTGGCAAAACACCATTTT
.	TRBV5-1	TRBJ2-3	TRBD2	CASSLNGRAPDTQYF	TGCGCCAGCAGTCTGAATGGGAGGGCCCCCGATACGCAGTATTTT
once	TRBV7-9	TRBJ1-1	.	CASSLLRQKNTEAFF	TGTGCCAGCAGCTTATTAAGACAGAAGAACACTGAAGCTTTCTTT
.	TRBV27	TRBJ1-5	TRBD1	CASSSGTGNQPQHF	TGTGCCAGCTCGTCCGGGACAGGCAATCAGCCCCAGCATTTT
.	TRBV19	TRBJ2-1	TRBD2	CASSIPRLAGGNEQFF	TGTGCCAGTAGTATCCCCCGACTAGCGGGAGGCAATGAGCAGTTCTTC
.	TRBV2	TRBJ2-1	TRBD2	CASSDGGRASLDEQFF	TGTGCCAGCAGTGATGGCGGGAGGGCAAGCCTGGATGAGCAGTTCTTC
.	TRBV5-1	TRBJ1-4	.	CASSPPDGLEKLFF	TGCGCCAGCAGCCCGCCGGACGGCTTGGAAAAACTGTTTTTT
.	TRBV5-4	TRBJ2-5	.	CASSLGGQETQYF	TGTGCCAGCAGCTTGGGGGGGCAAGAGACCCAGTACTTC
.	TRBV18	TRBJ2-1	.	CASSPPTDWDEQFF	TGTGCCAGCTCACCACCGACGGACTGGGATGAGCAGTTCTTC
.	TRBV7-9	TRBJ2-7	.	CASSHRGRPYEQYF	TGTGCCAGCAGCCACCGAGGGAGACCCTACGAGCAGTACTTC
.	TRBV2	TRBJ1-2	.	CASSDYRGDGYTF	TGTGCCAGCAGTGATTATCGGGGTGATGGCTACACCTTC
.	TRBV19	TRBJ1-5	.	CASSPGPVAVAQQPQHF	TGTGCCAGTTCCCCGGGTCCCGTCGCGGTAGCACAACAGCCCCAGCATTTT
.	TRBV6-5	TRBJ1-1	.	CASSVDRVATEAFF	TGTGCCAGCAGCGTCGACAGAGTCGCCACTGAAGCTTTCTTT
.	TRBV6-2/TRBV6-3	TRBJ1-2	.	CASSYPVGTVYGYTF	TGTGCCAGCAGTTACCCAGTCGGGACGGTCTATGGCTACACCTTC
.	TRBV7-2	TRBJ1-1	.	CASSAGTGRGNTEAFF	TGTGCCAGCAGCGCTGGAACGGGGAGGGGGAACACTGAAGCTTTCTTT